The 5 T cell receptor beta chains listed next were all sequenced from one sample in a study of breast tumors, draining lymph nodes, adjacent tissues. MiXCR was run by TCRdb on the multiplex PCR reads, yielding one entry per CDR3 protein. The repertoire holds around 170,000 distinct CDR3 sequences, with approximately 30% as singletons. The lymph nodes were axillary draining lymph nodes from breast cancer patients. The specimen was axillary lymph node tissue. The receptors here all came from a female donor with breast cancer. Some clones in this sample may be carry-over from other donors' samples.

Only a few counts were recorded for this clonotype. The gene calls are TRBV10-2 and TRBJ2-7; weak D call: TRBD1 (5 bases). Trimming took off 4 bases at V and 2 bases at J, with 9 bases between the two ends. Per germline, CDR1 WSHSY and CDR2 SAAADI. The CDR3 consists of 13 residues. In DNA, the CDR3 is TGCGCCAGCAGTGCTGGGGCAGCCTACGAGCAGTACTTC. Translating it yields CASSAGAAYEQYF.

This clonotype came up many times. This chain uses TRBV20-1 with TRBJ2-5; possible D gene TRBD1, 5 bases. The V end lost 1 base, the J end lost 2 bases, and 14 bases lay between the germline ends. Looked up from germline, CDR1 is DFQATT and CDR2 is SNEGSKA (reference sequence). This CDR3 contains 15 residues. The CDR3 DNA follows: TGCAGTGCTAGAGGGATAGGGGATGGGCAAGAGACCCAGTACTTC. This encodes CSARGIGDGQETQYF.

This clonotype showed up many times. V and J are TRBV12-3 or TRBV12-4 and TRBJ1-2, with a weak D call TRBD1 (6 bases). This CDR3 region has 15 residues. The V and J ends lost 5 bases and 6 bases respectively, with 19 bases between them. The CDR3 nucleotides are TGTGCCAGCAGTCCGGGCTATTACAGGGATAATGGCTACACCTTC. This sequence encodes CASSPGYYRDNGYTF.

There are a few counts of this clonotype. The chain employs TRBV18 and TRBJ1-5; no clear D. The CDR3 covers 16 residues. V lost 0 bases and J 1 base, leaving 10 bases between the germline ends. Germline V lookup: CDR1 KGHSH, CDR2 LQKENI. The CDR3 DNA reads TGTGCCAGCTCACCACCCCGGGCGTTGAGCAATCAGCCCCAGCATTTT. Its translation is CASSPPRALSNQPQHF.

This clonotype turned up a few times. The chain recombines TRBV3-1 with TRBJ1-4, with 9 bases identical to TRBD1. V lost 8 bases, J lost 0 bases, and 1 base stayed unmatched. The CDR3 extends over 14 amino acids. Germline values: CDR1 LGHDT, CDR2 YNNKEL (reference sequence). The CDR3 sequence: CASRQGATNEKLFF. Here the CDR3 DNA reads TGTGCCAGCCGACAGGGGGCAACTAATGAAAAACTGTTTTTT.